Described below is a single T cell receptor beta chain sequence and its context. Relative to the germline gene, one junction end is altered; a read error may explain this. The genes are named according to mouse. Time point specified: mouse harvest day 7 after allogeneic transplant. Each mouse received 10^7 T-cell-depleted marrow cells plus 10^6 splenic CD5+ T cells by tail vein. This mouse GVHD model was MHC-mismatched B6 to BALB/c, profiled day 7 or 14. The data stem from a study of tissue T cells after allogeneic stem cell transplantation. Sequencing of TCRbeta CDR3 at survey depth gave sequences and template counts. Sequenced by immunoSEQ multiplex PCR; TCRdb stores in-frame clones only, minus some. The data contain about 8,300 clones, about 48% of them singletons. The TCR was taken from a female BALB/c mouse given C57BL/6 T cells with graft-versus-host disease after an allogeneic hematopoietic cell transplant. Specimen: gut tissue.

The DNA read from the CDR3 is TGTGCCGGCAGTCTCTGGGGGGTCCAAGACACCCAGTAC. It is translated as CAGSLWGVQDTQY. The entire CDR3 protein is CAGSLWGVQDTQYF. This rearrangement joins TRBV26 to TRBJ2-5; 8 positions agree with TRBD2. The CDR3 is cut off 1 residue early in the read; its end comes from the germline J gene. CDR1 is KGHPV, CDR2 FQNQEV, per germline (reference sequence). This CDR3 spans 14 amino acids.